Listed below are T cell receptor beta chains from one sample, sequenced in a study of technical replicates of blood from several donors. The method was immunoSEQ multiplex PCR; TCRdb's version includes in-frame clones alone and lacks a portion of them. The data contain about 13,000 clones, more than 85% of them singletons. The source material was PBMCs. The receptors come from a human donor in good health. Both conserved end residues are part of each CDR3. A D gene is named only where the DNA matches it firmly. Clone size appears in some rows only: once, few, many, or a class for an expanded clone.

TRBJ2-2	TRBV5-1	TRBD1	-	CASSAGTGYAGELFF	TGCGCCAGCAGTGCCGGGACAGGGTATGCCGGGGAGCTGTTTTTT
TRBJ2-1	TRBV13	-	-	CASSVNPPGTYYNEQFF	TGTGCCAGCAGCGTCAATCCTCCAGGGACTTACTACAATGAGCAGTTCTTC
TRBJ2-5	TRBV6-5	-	-	CASSRTGTQETQYF	TGTGCCAGCAGCCGCACCGGGACACAAGAGACCCAGTACTTC
TRBJ2-7	TRBV30	-	-	CAWSVLAGKRSYEQYF	TGTGCCTGGAGTGTATTGGCTGGCAAACGCTCCTACGAGCAGTACTTC
TRBJ2-3	TRBV2	TRBD2	few	CASSEYGAGGLKVVTQYF	TGTGCCAGCAGTGAATATGGAGCGGGAGGCCTAAAAGTCGTTACGCAGTATTTT
TRBJ1-4	TRBV25-1	TRBD1	-	CASSGLGQGTDEKLFF	TGTGCCAGCAGTGGGTTAGGACAGGGGACGGATGAAAAACTGTTTTTT
TRBJ2-5	TRBV27	-	-	CASSLSAGETQYF	TGTGCCAGCAGTTTGTCCGCGGGAGAGACCCAGTACTTC
TRBJ2-7	TRBV7-9	-	-	CASSLDRAGSSYEQYF	TGTGCCAGCAGCTTAGACCGCGCGGGAAGCTCCTACGAGCAGTACTTC
TRBJ2-3	TRBV7-7	TRBD2	-	CASSFGLATDTQYF	TGTGCCAGCAGCTTCGGACTAGCAACAGATACGCAGTATTTT
TRBJ2-7	TRBV7-9	TRBD2	-	CASSRTSGSGEQYF	TGTGCCAGCAGCCGGACTAGCGGGAGTGGTGAGCAGTACTTC
TRBJ1-1	TRBV19	-	-	CASTQWGDTEAFF	TGTGCCAGTACCCAGTGGGGGGACACTGAAGCTTTCTTT
TRBJ1-1	TRBV5-1	-	-	CASSPGKGTEAFF	TGCGCCAGCAGCCCGGGGAAGGGCACTGAAGCTTTCTTT
TRBJ1-2	TRBV6-1	-	-	CASSSGLTYGYTF	TGTGCCAGCAGTTCAGGACTCACCTATGGCTACACCTTC
TRBJ2-2	TRBV11-2	-	-	CASKRAGTGELFF	TGTGCCAGCAAGAGGGCAGGAACCGGGGAGCTGTTTTTT
TRBJ2-5	TRBV10-2	TRBD1	-	CATPVDREQETQYF	TGCGCCACCCCGGTGGACAGGGAGCAAGAGACCCAGTACTTC
TRBJ2-7	TRBV5-5	-	-	CASSLLASYEQYF	TGTGCCAGCAGCTTGTTAGCCTCCTACGAGCAGTACTTC
TRBJ1-1	TRBV5-8	TRBD1	once	CASSFNRGQEAFF	TGTGCCAGCAGCTTCAACAGGGGTCAGGAAGCTTTCTTT
TRBJ1-2	TRBV9	-	-	CASSVDAGSNYGYTF	TGTGCCAGCAGCGTAGATGCAGGGTCTAACTATGGCTACACCTTC
TRBJ2-1	TRBV9	TRBD2	-	CASSVSGSYNEQFF	TGTGCCAGCAGCGTCAGCGGGAGCTACAATGAGCAGTTCTTC
TRBJ2-2	TRBV18	-	-	CASSPGTAGSKTGELFF	TGTGCCAGCTCACCCGGAACGGCAGGTTCAAAAACCGGGGAGCTGTTTTTT
TRBJ2-2	TRBV14	TRBD1	once	CASSPRTGRYTNTGELFF	TGTGCCAGCAGCCCACGGACAGGAAGGTACACGAACACCGGGGAGCTGTTTTTT
TRBJ2-7	TRBV5-1	-	-	CASSFTPQRVDEQYF	TGCGCCAGCAGCTTCACCCCCCAACGGGTAGACGAGCAGTACTTC
TRBJ2-3	TRBV5-1	-	-	CASSLVPGTSTDTQYF	TGCGCCAGCAGCTTGGTCCCAGGCACTAGCACAGATACGCAGTATTTT
TRBJ2-7	TRBV6-5	TRBD2	-	CASSYSGSFYEQYF	TGTGCCAGCAGTTACAGCGGGAGTTTCTACGAGCAGTACTTC
TRBJ2-7	TRBV7-2	-	-	CASSLVLSGSYEQYF	TGTGCCAGCAGCTTAGTACTATCTGGCTCCTACGAGCAGTACTTC
TRBJ2-7	TRBV29-1	TRBD2	-	CSVGGGTAYEQYF	TGCAGCGTTGGCGGGGGGACCGCATACGAGCAGTACTTC